Below are 19 T cell receptor beta chains sequenced from a single sample in a study of identical twins' blood T cells (dated by TCRdb to the early 2010s). The library was made by 5' RACE. The sequencer listed for this sample is Illumina Genome Analyzer IIx. TCRdb reprocessing: public reads trimmed at Q25 with fastp, clones called with MiXCR, in-frame beta chains kept. All rows with the same CDR3 protein become a single entry with the most common DNA and genes. This sample gives hundreds of thousands of distinct CDR3 sequences in total; about 28% of them show up just once. 6% to 7% of the sample is in the top ten clones. Sequenced input: PBMCs. Receptor source: a woman aged 18-49 years in good health.

In this sample, this clonotype turned up a few times. This sequence joins TRBV20-1 and TRBJ2-1; D gene uncertain. The CDR3 is 12 amino acids. Trimming pared 5 bases from V and 9 bases from J, leaving 14 bases between. Germline V gene data show CDR1 as DFQATT and CDR2 as SNEGSKA (reference sequence). The CDR3 loop reads CSAPPVAGEQFF. In nucleotides, the CDR3 is TGCAGTGCTCCCCCAGTAGCCGGTGAGCAGTTCTTC.

V usage is TRBV29-1 and J usage is TRBJ2-1; D is ambiguous. Germline CDR1 and CDR2: SQVTM and ANQGSEA. The V gene lost 6 bases and the J gene lost 7 bases, with 7 bases spanning the gap. CDR3 size: 10 residues. For the CDR3, the DNA is TGCAGCGTCCAAGTAAATGAGCAGTTCTTC. Protein sequence: CSVQVNEQFF.

As to this clonotype: A clone one base away is much larger, so this may be a read error. The gene calls are TRBV20-1 and TRBJ1-2; 7 nucleotides match TRBD1. Germline CDR1 DFQATT, CDR2 SNEGSKA (reference sequence). After removal of 7 bases from V and 2 bases from J, the junction contained 7 bases not matched to a gene. The CDR3 consists of 13 residues. As DNA, the CDR3 is TGCAGTGTAACCAGACAGGGCAACTATGGCTACACCTTC. This encodes CSVTRQGNYGYTF.

CDR3 sequence (DNA): TGTGCCAGCGGGACTAGAGGGGGAGATACGCAGTATTTT. Translated: CASGTRGGDTQYF. The chain joins TRBV6-2 or TRBV6-3 to TRBJ2-3; 8 bases match TRBD2. Looked up from germline, CDR1 is MNHEY and CDR2 is SVGEGT. This CDR3 comprises 13 residues. With 8 bases clipped from V and 5 bases from J, the junction kept 6 bases outside the gene matches.

The genes are TRBV5-1 and TRBJ2-7; TRBD1 aligns across 11 bases. In germline, CDR1 is SGHRS, CDR2 YFSETQ. The CDR3 sequence is 15 residues long. V trimming: 0 bases; J trimming: 4 bases; junction bases outside the gene matches: 3. CDR3 sequence: CASSLDGQGAYEQYF. The DNA for the CDR3 is TGCGCCAGCAGCTTGGATGGACAGGGGGCTTACGAGCAGTACTTC.

The gene calls are TRBV5-5 and TRBJ1-2; 7 bases align to TRBD1. Trimming at V came to 4 bases and at J to 4 bases, leaving 7 bases not matched to a gene. The CDR3 totals 14 residues. Per the germline V gene, CDR1 is SGHKS and CDR2 is YYEKEE (reference sequence). The CDR3 region is CASSHSTGTYGYTF. The CDR3 coding sequence is TGTGCCAGCAGCCACTCGACAGGGACCTATGGCTACACCTTC.

This clonotype was found a few times. The rearrangement links TRBV10-2 to TRBJ2-7; D is uncertain. Germline lookup yields CDR1 WSHSY and CDR2 SAAADI. V was clipped by 5 bases and J by 3 bases, with 17 bases between them. The CDR3 spans 15 residues. The CDR3 reads CASSLISRHYYEQYF. In nucleotides, the CDR3 is TGCGCCAGCAGTTTAATTTCTCGACACTACTACGAGCAGTACTTC.

V usage is TRBV6-5 and J usage is TRBJ2-3, with D unresolved. This CDR3 is 17 amino acids long. V was cut by 0 bases and J by 6 bases, with 19 bases left in between. The germline gives CDR1 MNHEY, CDR2 SVGAGI. For the CDR3, the DNA is TGTGCCAGCAGTTACTCCTCCAGTCTCGCCGACGCGGATACGCAGTATTTT. Protein: CASSYSSSLADADTQYF.

V is TRBV6-5 and J is TRBJ1-2; no clear D. Germline V gene sequence: CDR1 MNHEY, CDR2 SVGAGI. The CDR3 consists of 14 residues. The V end was cut by 0 bases, the J end by 3 bases, with 8 bases between. The DNA of the CDR3 is TGTGCCAGCAGTTACTCAACCGGAGACTATGGCTACACCTTC. The encoded protein is CASSYSTGDYGYTF.

V gene TRBV6-5 combines with J gene TRBJ2-6, with D uncertain. The CDR3 contains 16 residues. Germline V gives CDR1 MNHEY, CDR2 SVGAGI. V lost 4 bases and J lost 0, with 10 bases in between. In nucleotides, the CDR3 is TGTGCCAGCAGTTCCATAAGCAGCTCTGGGGCCAACGTCCTGACTTTC. It is translated as CASSSISSSGANVLTF.

This chain links TRBV20-1 with TRBJ2-1; 7 bases align to TRBD2. The V segment lost 6 bases and the J segment 5 bases; nucleotides outside the gene matches: 10. The CDR3 sequence is 14 residues long. CDR1 is DFQATT and CDR2 is SNEGSKA in the germline V gene (reference sequence). CDR3 sequence (DNA): TGCAGTGCCCGCCCGGCTAGCGGCGACAATGAGCAGTTCTTC. It yields the protein CSARPASGDNEQFF.

The V call is TRBV6-2 or TRBV6-3, the J call TRBJ2-5; 7 bases fit TRBD1. The CDR3 is made up of 13 amino acids. Trimming at V came to 6 bases and at J to 2 bases, leaving 3 bases not matched to a gene. The germline V gene encodes CDR1 MNHEY and CDR2 SVGEGT. The CDR3 bases are TGTGCCAGCAGCACGGGACAGCAAGAGACCCAGTACTTC. It is translated as CASSTGQQETQYF.

This clonotype has just a few counts. The chain is built from TRBV18 and TRBJ2-1; 8 bases line up with TRBD2. The junction had 3 bases not matched to a gene; V was cut back by 6 bases and J by 8 bases. This CDR3 is 12 amino acids long. Germline-derived CDR1 and CDR2 are KGHSH and LQKENI. Written as DNA, the CDR3 is TGTGCCAGCTCGCAACTAGCGGATGAGCAGTTCTTC. It encodes CASSQLADEQFF.

The chain has TRBV19 and TRBJ2-2; TRBD1 agrees at 8 bases. The length of the CDR3 is 14 residues. Germline loops: CDR1 LNHDA, CDR2 SQIVND (reference sequence). CDR3 nucleotides: TGTGCTTGCTCAGGACAGGGTTGGACCGGGGAGCTGTTTTTT. Encoded protein: CACSGQGWTGELFF. Looking up the rest from reference TRBV19 and TRBJ2-2 gives the full variable domain: DGGITQSPKYLFRKEGQNVTLSCEQNLNHDAMYWYRQDPGQGLRLIYYSQIVNDFQKGDIAEGYSVSREKKESFPLTVTSAQKNPTAFYLCACSGQGWTGELFFGEGSRLTVL.

J is TRBJ1-4 and V is TRBV7-2; maybe TRBD1 (5 bases). Trimming pared 6 bases from V and 4 bases from J, leaving 15 bases between. CDR1 and CDR2 (germline): SGHTA, FQGNSA. The CDR3 is made up of 15 amino acids. This chain's CDR3 is CASSQQGAHNEKLFF. The CDR3 nucleotides read TGTGCCAGCAGTCAGCAGGGTGCTCATAATGAAAAACTGTTTTTT.

The CDR3 DNA is TGTGCCAGCAGTCACAGGGGGCGCGAGGGCTACACCTTC. The encoded protein is CASSHRGREGYTF. This rearrangement joins TRBV12-3 or TRBV12-4 to TRBJ1-2; 9 bases map to TRBD1. This CDR3 comprises 13 residues. Trimming cost V 5 bases and J 8 bases; bases outside gene matches: 6.

The chain combines TRBV6-6 with TRBJ2-1; a weak D match, TRBD2 (6 bases). Germline V lookup: CDR1 MNHNY, CDR2 SVGAGI (reference sequence). Trimming took off 4 bases at V and 6 bases at J, with 7 bases between the two ends. The CDR3 runs 12 residues. This chain's CDR3 is CASSWRVNEQFF. The CDR3 coding sequence is TGTGCCAGCAGTTGGAGGGTCAATGAGCAGTTCTTC.

The J gene is TRBJ1-4, the V gene TRBV20-1; 7 nucleotides match TRBD1. CDR3 length: 14 amino acids. With V trimmed by 6 bases and J by 8 bases, 12 bases remained unmatched. The germline gives CDR1 DFQATT, CDR2 SNEGSKA (reference sequence). CDR3 in amino acids: CSARLRDSREKLFF. CDR3 nucleotides: TGCAGTGCCCGACTACGGGACAGTCGAGAAAAACTGTTTTTT.

The chain couples TRBV6-1 to TRBJ1-1; TRBD1 matches at 9 bases. V was pared by 6 bases and J by 13 bases, with 9 bases of the junction left unmatched. This CDR3 has 12 amino acids. Per germline, CDR1 MNHNS and CDR2 SASEGT. In DNA form, the CDR3 reads TGTGCCAGCAGGGCCGGGACAGGGTCGGTTTTCTTT. This gives the protein CASRAGTGSVFF.